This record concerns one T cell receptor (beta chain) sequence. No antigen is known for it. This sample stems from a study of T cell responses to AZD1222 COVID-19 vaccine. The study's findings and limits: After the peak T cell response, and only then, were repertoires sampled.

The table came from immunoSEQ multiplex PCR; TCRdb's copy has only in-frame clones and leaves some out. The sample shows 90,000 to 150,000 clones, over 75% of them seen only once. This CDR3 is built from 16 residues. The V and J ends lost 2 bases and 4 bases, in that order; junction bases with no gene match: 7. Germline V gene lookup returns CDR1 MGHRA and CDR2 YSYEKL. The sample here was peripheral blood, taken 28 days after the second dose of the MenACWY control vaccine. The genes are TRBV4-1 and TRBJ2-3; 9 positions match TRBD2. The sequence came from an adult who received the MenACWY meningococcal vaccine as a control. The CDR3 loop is CASSQPPAGGADTQYF. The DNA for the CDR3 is TGCGCCAGCAGCCAACCCCCAGCGGGGGGCGCAGATACGCAGTATTTT.